These 27 T cell receptor beta chains share one sample of origin, sequenced in a study of shared clonotypes between healthy human individuals. The data were produced by immunoSEQ multiplex PCR, yet TCRdb's version contains in-frame clones alone and is incomplete. The sample gives 2 million to 2.5 million clones, 93% of which show up once; approximately 0.35% is in the top ten. The specimen sequenced was naive CD4+ T cells from PBMCs. The subset was: CD45RA+ positively selected. All receptors come from a man aged 18 to 29 in good health. Some clones in this sample may be carry-over from other donors' samples.

The V and J genes are TRBV27 and TRBJ2-1, with no clear D. The CDR3 has 14 amino acids. Germline V gene sequence: CDR1 MNHEY, CDR2 SMNVEV (reference sequence). Deletions cut 3 bases from V and 1 base from J, with 7 bases between. Here the CDR3 reads CASSLRFSYNEQFF. The CDR3 DNA follows: TGTGCCAGCAGTTTGAGGTTTTCCTACAATGAGCAGTTCTTC.

This chain links TRBV9 with TRBJ1-1; 7 positions agree with TRBD1. The CDR3 consists of 13 residues. Trimming at V came to 3 bases and at J to 5 bases, leaving 4 bases not matched to a gene. Per germline, CDR1 SGDLS and CDR2 YYNGEE. The chain's CDR3 is CASSEDRWTEAFF. The CDR3 DNA reads as TGTGCCAGCAGCGAGGACAGGTGGACTGAAGCTTTCTTT.

Here the CDR3 DNA reads TGTGCCAGCAGCGTAGGGGATAGCGGGAGCTACGAGCAGTACTTC. Translating it yields CASSVGDSGSYEQYF. The J gene is TRBJ2-7, the V gene TRBV9, with TRBD2 matching over 9 bases. Germline V lookup: CDR1 SGDLS, CDR2 YYNGEE. The CDR3 sequence is 15 residues long. The trim removed 0 bases at V and 3 bases at J, leaving 4 bases unmatched.

The genes are TRBV5-1 and TRBJ2-5, with D perhaps given as TRBD1 or TRBD2 (5 bases each). Germline V lookup: CDR1 SGHRS, CDR2 YFSETQ. The CDR3 consists of 13 residues. Trimming shortened V by 4 bases and J by 4 bases, and 11 bases separated the two germline ends. The CDR3 is CASSGGERETQYF. The CDR3 region has the DNA TGCGCCAGCAGCGGGGGTGAAAGAGAGACCCAGTACTTC.

The genes are TRBV4-2 and TRBJ2-5; 8 nucleotides align to TRBD2. CDR1 and CDR2 (germline): LGHNA, YNFKEQ. The CDR3 loop spans 16 amino acids. The V segment lost 3 bases and the J segment 5 bases; nucleotides outside the gene matches: 11. The DNA for the CDR3 is TGTGCCAGCAGCCACCTCGAGGGCGGGAGGCGGGAGACCCAGTACTTC. This gives the protein CASSHLEGGRRETQYF.

Only one count was recorded for this clone. The chain recombines TRBV5-4 with TRBJ2-5; 15 bases align to TRBD2. CDR1 and CDR2 (germline): SGHNT, YYREEE (reference sequence). J gave up 5 bases and V 4 bases, and 6 bases lay outside the gene matches. The CDR3 spans 16 residues. In nucleotides, the CDR3 is TGTGCCAGCAGCACGGGGGGACTAGCGGGAGGCGAGACCCAGTACTTC. Translating gives CASSTGGLAGGETQYF.

The chain combines TRBV2 with TRBJ2-1, with TRBD2 identical over 7 bases. The ends lost 3 bases at V and 6 bases at J; junction bases unmatched: 5. Germline V gene lookup returns CDR1 SNHLY and CDR2 FYNNEI. CDR3 size: 14 residues. The DNA for the CDR3 is TGTGCCAGCAGTGAGCGGGAGTATCTCAATGAGCAGTTCTTC. It yields the protein CASSEREYLNEQFF.

The chain joins TRBV28 to TRBJ1-1, with TRBD1 as a possible D gene (6 bases). Between the trimmed V and J ends, which lost 5 bases and 1 base, there was a span of 17 bases. The CDR3 is 16 amino acids. Germline V CDR1 and CDR2: MDHEN, SYDVKM. This CDR3 is CASSPPSGTPNTEAFF. The CDR3 DNA sequence: TGTGCCAGCAGTCCGCCATCCGGGACACCGAACACTGAAGCTTTCTTT.

The V gene is TRBV2, the J gene TRBJ1-2; TRBD1 might be the D (5 bases). The CDR3 totals 12 residues. V dropped 6 bases and J dropped 6 bases, with 11 bases sitting between them. Germline V CDR1 and CDR2: SNHLY, FYNNEI. CDR3: CASRRGRDGYTF. The DNA of the CDR3 is TGTGCCAGCAGGAGGGGTCGTGATGGCTACACCTTC. Drawing the rest from reference TRBV2 and TRBJ1-2, the complete variable domain is EPEVTQTPSHQVTQMGQEVILRCVPISNHLYFYWYRQILGQKVEFLVSFYNNEISEKSEIFDDQFSVERPDGSNFTLKIRSTKLEDSAMYFCASRRGRDGYTFGSGTRLTVV.

The chain uses TRBV23-1 and TRBJ2-7, with 9 bases lining up with TRBD2. TRBV23-1 is noted as an ORF with a role that remains uncertain. V was pared by 6 bases and J by 3 bases, with 9 bases of the junction left unmatched. The CDR3 contains 15 residues. CDR3 protein: CASSLPGSGGYEQYF. In DNA, the CDR3 is TGCGCCAGCAGCCTACCGGGTAGCGGGGGCTACGAGCAGTACTTC.

The rearrangement joins TRBV28 to TRBJ1-5; 8 positions agree with TRBD1. The CDR3 covers 17 residues. CDR1 is MDHEN and CDR2 is SYDVKM in the germline V gene. The V segment lost 6 bases and the J segment 0 bases; nucleotides outside the gene matches: 10. The CDR3 protein is CASSSPPGQASNQPQHF. Written as DNA, the CDR3 is TGTGCCAGCAGCTCCCCTCCGGGACAGGCTAGCAATCAGCCCCAGCATTTT.

This sequence joins TRBV29-1 and TRBJ2-7; TRBD1 agrees at 11 bases. CDR3 size: 14 residues. The V and J ends lost 0 bases and 5 bases, in that order; junction bases with no gene match: 3. Germline V CDR1 and CDR2: SQVTM, ANQGSEA. The CDR3 reads CSVEDGQGADEQYF. CDR3 DNA sequence: TGCAGCGTTGAAGATGGACAGGGGGCTGACGAGCAGTACTTC.

The V call is TRBV7-3, the J call TRBJ1-1; D is unresolved. The CDR3 runs to 14 residues. V shed 2 bases and J shed 4 bases, with 11 bases lying between them. Germline V gives CDR1 SGHTA, CDR2 FQGTGA. The CDR3, as DNA: TGTGCCAGCAGCTTATTGGGGTTGGGCACTGAAGCTTTCTTT. Translated: CASSLLGLGTEAFF.

The chain couples TRBV27 to TRBJ1-5; TRBD1 aligns across 12 bases. The V and J ends lost 0 bases and 6 bases, in that order; junction bases with no gene match: 3. CDR3 length: 16 amino acids. Germline V gene data show CDR1 as MNHEY and CDR2 as SMNVEV (reference sequence). Written as DNA, the CDR3 is TGTGCCAGCAGTTTATCGGGACAGGGGGCGCTTCAGCCCCAGCATTTT. Translated, it gives CASSLSGQGALQPQHF.

The chain couples TRBV19 to TRBJ1-5, with 7 bases aligning to TRBD1. The germline V gene has CDR1 LNHDA and CDR2 SQIVND (reference sequence). This CDR3 contains 15 residues. The V and J ends lost 1 base and 6 bases, in that order; junction bases with no gene match: 6. This chain's CDR3 is CASSIGDSPIQPQHF. CDR3 bases: TGTGCCAGTAGTATAGGGGACAGTCCAATTCAGCCCCAGCATTTT.

The chain uses TRBV6-1 and TRBJ2-2, with TRBD2 matching over 9 bases. Germline V gives CDR1 MNHNS, CDR2 SASEGT. The CDR3 runs 17 residues. Trimming removed 4 bases from V and 6 bases from J; junction bases left unmatched: 12. DNA for the CDR3: TGTGCCAGCAGTGGGGCCGGGAGACTAGCGGCCTCCGGGGAGCTGTTTTTT. Amino acids: CASSGAGRLAASGELFF.

Regarding this clone: Additional DNA sequences in this sample encode the identical CDR3. The rearrangement links TRBV7-2 to TRBJ2-7; 8 nucleotides match TRBD2. The CDR3 is 15 amino acids. V lost 1 base and J lost 0; bases outside the gene matches: 2. The V gene's germline CDR1 is SGHTA and CDR2 FQGNSA. The CDR3 DNA reads TGTGCCAGCAGCTTAGGCGGGACTAGCTCCTACGAGCAGTACTTC. Its protein is CASSLGGTSSYEQYF. Variable domain in full (rest from reference TRBV7-2 and TRBJ2-7): GAGVSQSPSNKVTEKGKDVELRCDPISGHTALYWYRQSLGQGLEFLIYFQGNSAPDKSGLPSDRFSAERTGGSVSTLTIQRTQQEDSAVYLCASSLGGTSSYEQYFGPGTRLTVT.

This chain joins TRBV5-1 and TRBJ2-1, with D possibly being TRBD1 or TRBD2 (5 bases each). Germline assignment: CDR1 SGHRS and CDR2 YFSETQ. The CDR3 has 20 amino acids. Trimming stripped 5 bases from V and 10 bases from J, with 37 bases between. This CDR3 is CASRLTNQGGGPGYNEEQFF. The CDR3 bases are TGCGCCAGCAGACTTACCAACCAGGGCGGAGGCCCTGGTTACAATGAGGAGCAGTTCTTC.

The chain recombines TRBV7-9 with TRBJ1-4; the D gene is possibly TRBD1 (5 bases). In germline, CDR1 is SEHNR, CDR2 FQNEAQ (reference sequence). V dropped 4 bases and J dropped 6 bases, with 12 bases sitting between them. The CDR3 is 14 amino acids. The CDR3 here is CASSSPGDYEKLFF. The CDR3 nucleotides are TGTGCCAGCAGCTCCCCCGGGGACTATGAAAAACTGTTTTTT.

V and J are TRBV27 and TRBJ2-5, with unresolved D. Between the trimmed V and J ends, which lost 5 bases and 5 bases, there was a span of 12 bases. Germline V gene sequence: CDR1 MNHEY, CDR2 SMNVEV (reference sequence). The CDR3 has 13 residues. CDR3 DNA: TGTGCCAGCAGTATAAGGGCCGGGGAGACCCAGTACTTC. It is translated as CASSIRAGETQYF.

This clone has only a few counts. The chain employs TRBV10-3 and TRBJ1-1; D is ambiguous. The germline V gene has CDR1 ENHRY and CDR2 SYGVKD. This CDR3 is built from 11 residues. V lost 4 bases and J lost 5, with 5 bases in between. Here the CDR3 reads CAISVGTEAFF. CDR3 DNA sequence: TGTGCCATCAGTGTGGGGACTGAAGCTTTCTTT.

This sequence joins TRBV6-6 and TRBJ2-5; the D is unclear. TRBJ2-7 explains the end of the DNA better; the J call may be wrong. The CDR3 is 14 residues long. Germline V gene lookup returns CDR1 MNHNY and CDR2 SVGAGI (reference sequence). Here the CDR3 reads CASSPSTPSYEQYF. The CDR3 nucleotides read TGTGCCAGCAGTCCCTCTACCCCCTCCTACGAGCAGTACTTC.

Points on this clone: Other DNA sequences of this sample code for an identical CDR3. The chain links TRBV28 to TRBJ2-7, with a possible D match to TRBD1 (6 bases). From germline, CDR1 is MDHEN and CDR2 SYDVKM. The CDR3 length is 14 residues. Deletions cut 1 base from V and 1 base from J, with 8 bases between. The CDR3: CASSLSQGSYEQYF. The CDR3 nucleotides read TGTGCCAGCAGTTTATCCCAGGGGTCCTACGAGCAGTACTTC. The full variable domain, in which reference TRBV28 and TRBJ2-7 provide the parts outside the CDR3, is DVKVTQSSRYLVKRTGEKVFLECVQDMDHENMFWYRQDPGLGLRLIYFSYDVKMKEKGDIPEGYSVSREKKERFSLILESASTNQTSMYLCASSLSQGSYEQYFGPGTRLTVT.

The gene calls are TRBV18 and TRBJ2-5; D unresolved. Trimming took 3 bases from V and 4 from J, leaving 12 bases between them. Germline CDR1 is KGHSH and CDR2 is LQKENI. This CDR3 has 14 residues. The CDR3 protein is CASSPSLLGETQYF. DNA for the CDR3: TGTGCCAGCTCACCCTCTTTGTTGGGAGAGACCCAGTACTTC.

V and J are TRBV5-4 and TRBJ1-2; D not resolved. Germline V gene lookup returns CDR1 SGHNT and CDR2 YYREEE (reference sequence). CDR3 length: 11 amino acids. V was pared by 9 bases and J by 8 bases, with 14 bases between. DNA of the CDR3: TGTGCCACCATGGTGGGGTACGGCTACACCTTC. It encodes CATMVGYGYTF.

The genes are TRBV5-8 and TRBJ1-5; D is unresolved. The CDR3 totals 12 residues. The germline V gene has CDR1 SGHTS and CDR2 YDEGEE. With 0 bases removed from V and 6 bases from J, the gap between germline ends came to 4 bases. CDR3: CASSLAFQPQHF. CDR3 in DNA: TGTGCCAGCAGCTTGGCATTTCAGCCCCAGCATTTT.

Details on this clone: At one end, the junction sequence differs from germline, possibly due to a read error. This sequence joins TRBV7-8 and TRBJ2-7, with D perhaps assigned TRBD1 or TRBD2 (5 bases each). Germline CDR1 reads SGHVS; CDR2 reads FQNEAQ. The CDR3 contains 14 residues. Here the CDR3 reads CASSLASRQGAIRF. In DNA form, the CDR3 reads TGTGCCAGCAGCTTAGCGAGTAGGCAGGGAGCTATAAGGTTC.